This T cell receptor (beta chain) was captured by sequencing in a study of radiation and T cells in renal cell carcinoma. Per the germline V gene, CDR1 is SGHDT and CDR2 is YYEEEE. The CDR3 runs to 13 residues. V lost 1 base, J lost 6 bases, and 9 bases lay in between. This table comes from immunoSEQ multiplex PCR, and its TCRdb copy is limited to in-frame clones, with some not included. The top ten clones hold about an eighth of a sample with 150,000 or so clones, roughly 87% of them seen once. The time point is: blood 2 weeks post-SBRT. Treatment reported: 15 Gy SBRT to primary tumor, nephrectomy 4 weeks later.

The chain combines TRBV5-6 with TRBJ2-3; D remains unclear. The sample consisted of blood, taken from a patient whose treatment included radiotherapy and nephrectomy. This TCR derives from a woman in her 50s with renal cell carcinoma. The CDR3 here is CASSLLLQDTQYF. CDR3 in DNA: TGTGCCAGCAGCTTGTTGCTTCAGGATACGCAGTATTTT. The whole variable domain, remainder taken from reference TRBV5-6 and TRBJ2-3, is DAGVTQSPTHLIKTRGQQVTLRCSPKSGHDTVSWYQQALGQGPQFIFQYYEEEERQRGNFPDRFSGHQFPNYSSELNVNALLLGDSALYLCASSLLLQDTQYFGPGTRLTVL.